This is a list of T cell receptor beta chains from one sample in a study of blood T cell repertoires in COVID-19. Data came from immunoSEQ multiplex PCR; TCRdb stores just in-frame clones and leaves some out. The sample lists about 130,000 clones, around 80% occurring once. The specimen sequenced was peripheral blood. The receptor source for this set is a human donor in a cohort sampled during active COVID-19. Each CDR3 is given with its conserved first and last residue. Fields, in order: clone size, D gene, V gene, J gene, CDR3 DNA, CDR3 protein. A D gene is named only where the DNA matches it firmly. Where a row states a size, it is once, few, many or the class of an expanded clone; other rows omit it.

>once|-|TRBV18|TRBJ2-5
TGTGCCAGCTCACCATCAGCAGGGGAGGAGACCCAGTACTTC
CASSPSAGEETQYF
>-|-|TRBV2|TRBJ2-2
TGTGCCAGCAGACTCCACAAGGCGGCGAACACCGGGGAGCTGTTTTTT
CASRLHKAANTGELFF
>once|TRBD1|TRBV6-5|TRBJ1-2
TGTGCCAGCAAGGAGGGGGCAGATTGGAATGGCTACACCTTC
CASKEGADWNGYTF
>-|-|TRBV5-1|TRBJ2-2
TGCGCCAGCAGACCAGACACTGCCACCGGGGAGCTGTTTTTT
CASRPDTATGELFF
>-|-|TRBV30|TRBJ1-5
TGTGCCTGGAGTGGTCAGCGGGATCAGCCCCAGCATTTT
CAWSGQRDQPQHF
>-|-|TRBV7-9|TRBJ1-5
TGTGCCAGCAGCTTAGGAGGGCCGGGGGGCAATCAGCCCCAGCATTTT
CASSLGGPGGNQPQHF
>-|-|TRBV2|TRBJ1-4
TGTGCCAGCAGTGAAGTAAGACAGCTTAATGAAAAACTGTTTTTT
CASSEVRQLNEKLFF
>-|-|TRBV2|TRBJ1-2
TGTGCCAGCAGTGAAGCTCCCGGGACACCTCCCAGTTCTAACTATGGCTACACCTTC
CASSEAPGTPPSSNYGYTF
>few|-|TRBV28|TRBJ1-5
TGTGCCAGCAGTCTCCCCCAGGGCAATCAGCCCCAGCATTTT
CASSLPQGNQPQHF
>-|-|TRBV19|TRBJ2-2
TGTGCCAGTAGTACGAGACAAAACACCGGGGAGCTGTTTTTT
CASSTRQNTGELFF
>once|-|TRBV5-1|TRBJ2-5
TGCGCCAGCAGCTCCACAACGGGGGGCTGGGAGACCCAGTACTTC
CASSSTTGGWETQYF
>-|-|TRBV10-3|TRBJ2-1
TGTGCCATCAGTGAGTTGGCACCGTCACGGGTCCTCAATGAGCAGTTCTTC
CAISELAPSRVLNEQFF
>-|TRBD2|TRBV7-3|TRBJ2-1
TGTGCCAGCAGCTTAACATCGGGGGGTTACAATGAGCAGTTCTTC
CASSLTSGGYNEQFF
>-|TRBD1|TRBV27|TRBJ1-5
TGTGCCAGCAGTCCCTACAGGGGTCGAGGCAATCAGCCCCAGCATTTT
CASSPYRGRGNQPQHF
>-|-|TRBV18|TRBJ2-7
TGTGCCAGCTCACCATCCGGGGTGGGAGAGCAGTACTTC
CASSPSGVGEQYF
>few|TRBD1|TRBV2|TRBJ1-5
TGTGCCAGCAGAACCGGGACAGGGTTCCAGCCCCAGCATTTT
CASRTGTGFQPQHF
>-|TRBD1|TRBV11-2|TRBJ2-1
TGTGCCAGCAGCTATCGGGACAGAGGCTACAATGAGCAGTTCTTC
CASSYRDRGYNEQFF
>once|TRBD1|TRBV30|TRBJ2-1
TGTGCCTGGAGTGTACTGGGACAGGGGCCTCGGGTGTTCAATGAGCAGTTCTTC
CAWSVLGQGPRVFNEQFF
>-|TRBD1|TRBV6-6|TRBJ1-5
TGTGCCAGCAGTCCCGGGACAGGGGATAATCAGCCCCAGCATTTT
CASSPGTGDNQPQHF
>-|TRBD2|TRBV6-2/TRBV6-3|TRBJ2-3
TGTGCCAGCAGTTACTCGACTAGCGGGGGACTCACAGATACGCAGTATTTT
CASSYSTSGGLTDTQYF
>-|-|TRBV7-8|TRBJ2-7
TGTGCCAGCAGGAGACCCGACAGCTACGAGCAGTACTTC
CASRRPDSYEQYF
>-|-|TRBV5-4|TRBJ2-7
TGTGCCAGCAGCTTGGATCCTAGCCGGGGCGAGCAGTACTTC
CASSLDPSRGEQYF
>-|-|TRBV5-8|TRBJ1-5
TGTGCCAGCAGTCGAATGGACAGCAGCAATCAGCCCCAGCATTTT
CASSRMDSSNQPQHF
>-|-|TRBV7-8|TRBJ2-3
TGTGCCAGCAGCTTACAGGGGATTGGCGATACGCAGTATTTT
CASSLQGIGDTQYF
>-|TRBD1|TRBV28|TRBJ1-4
TGTGCCAGCAGTTTAACTCTGGAAGGGGGCCCAACTAATGAAAAACTGTTTTTT
CASSLTLEGGPTNEKLFF
>-|-|TRBV28|TRBJ1-1
TGTGCCAGCAGTCGGGACCGGGGCGGGGCGAATGAAGCTTTCTTT
CASSRDRGGANEAFF
>-|-|TRBV6-6|TRBJ1-1
TGTGCCAGCAGTTCCGGCACAGGCTGGAACACTGAAGCTTTCTTT
CASSSGTGWNTEAFF
>once|TRBD1|TRBV28|TRBJ1-2
TGTGCCAGCAGTAATCGCGGACAGGGGGCAGGAAGGAACTATGGCTACACCTTC
CASSNRGQGAGRNYGYTF
>-|-|TRBV27|TRBJ1-3
TGTGCCAGCAGTTTCCGAGGGGGTGCTGGAAACACCATATATTTT
CASSFRGGAGNTIYF
>-|-|TRBV4-1|TRBJ2-3
TGCGCCAGCAGCCAAGGGGTAGGGTCGAGGGCCGCAGATACGCAGTATTTT
CASSQGVGSRAADTQYF
>-|-|TRBV5-4|TRBJ2-2
TGTGCCAGCAGCTTGAATACAGGTCGTGACGGGGAGCTGTTTTTT
CASSLNTGRDGELFF
>-|TRBD1|TRBV7-8|TRBJ1-5
TGTGCCAGCAGCTTAGGTGTCAGGGGGTATGGTCAGCCCCAGCATTTT
CASSLGVRGYGQPQHF
>few|TRBD2|TRBV5-8|TRBJ2-1
TGTGCCAGCAGCTCCTGGACTAGCGGGGGATATAGGACCTACAATGAGCAGTTCTTC
CASSSWTSGGYRTYNEQFF
>once|-|TRBV19|TRBJ1-4
TGTGCCAGTTCTCGGGTACCAAATGAAAAACTGTTTTTT
CASSRVPNEKLFF
>-|TRBD1|TRBV28|TRBJ1-2
TGTGCCAGCAGTCTCAAAGGGACAGGGTCGGGCTATGGCTACACCTTC
CASSLKGTGSGYGYTF
>-|-|TRBV19|TRBJ1-2
TGTGCCAGCCGCCAGCGGGTTTCCAACTATGGCTACACCTTC
CASRQRVSNYGYTF
>-|TRBD1|TRBV28|TRBJ1-6
TGTGCCAGCAGAACCGGGACAGGGGGTTATAATTCACCCCTCCACTTT
CASRTGTGGYNSPLHF
>-|TRBD2|TRBV6-4|TRBJ2-3
TGTGCCAGCAGTACCTCCGGGGGGATAACAGATACGCAGTATTTT
CASSTSGGITDTQYF
>few|TRBD1|TRBV6-5|TRBJ2-2
TGTGCCAGCCTATCGGGACAGGGCGACACCGGGGAGCTGTTTTTT
CASLSGQGDTGELFF
>-|-|TRBV1|TRBJ2-5
TGCACCAGCAGCCAGGACGCCGACAGGTTCCAAGAGACCCAGTACTTC
CTSSQDADRFQETQYF
>-|TRBD1|TRBV11-2|TRBJ1-5
TGTGCCAGCAGCTCGGGACAGGGGGCTCCTAGCAATCAGCCCCAGCATTTT
CASSSGQGAPSNQPQHF
>few|-|TRBV11-2|TRBJ1-1
TGTGCCAGCAGCTACGTCAGGGAAACTGAAGCTTTCTTT
CASSYVRETEAFF
>-|TRBD1|TRBV2|TRBJ2-4
TGTGCCAGCAGTAGGGACAGGGGGAACATTCAGTACTTC
CASSRDRGNIQYF
>-|-|TRBV28|TRBJ2-7
TGTGCCAGCAGTTTATTTGGGCAGACTACCTACGAGCAGTACTTC
CASSLFGQTTYEQYF
>once|TRBD2|TRBV11-1|TRBJ2-1
TGTGCCAGCACCTCCCGGAGGGGACTAACCAACAATGAGCAGTTCTTC
CASTSRRGLTNNEQFF
>few|-|TRBV5-1|TRBJ2-7
TGCGCCAGCAGCCCCGCCCCGGGAAACTCCTACGAGCAGTACTTC
CASSPAPGNSYEQYF
>once|TRBD1|TRBV6-5|TRBJ1-2
TGTGCCAGCAGTTACTCACAGGGGGGGGACGGCTACACCTTC
CASSYSQGGDGYTF
>once|-|TRBV20-1|TRBJ2-3
TGCAGTGCTTCCCGGGCGGGTACGCAGTATTTT
CSASRAGTQYF
>once|TRBD1|TRBV7-9|TRBJ2-7
TGTGCCAGCAGCTTAACGGGGACAGCACTTCACTCCTACGAGCAGTACTTC
CASSLTGTALHSYEQYF
>-|TRBD2|TRBV6-1|TRBJ2-3
TGTGCCAGCAGTGGCCAGGGCAGCGGGGCTAGCACAGATACGCAGTATTTT
CASSGQGSGASTDTQYF
>-|-|TRBV5-6|TRBJ1-5
TGTGCCAGCAGCACCACAGGGTCCAATCAGCCCCAGCATTTT
CASSTTGSNQPQHF
>once|-|TRBV19|TRBJ1-5
TGTGCCAGTAGTGTACAGGTTAGCAATCAGCCCCAGCATTTT
CASSVQVSNQPQHF
>-|-|TRBV6-6|TRBJ1-5
TGTGCCAGCAGTCAACCGGGGGAAGGCAATCAGCCCCAGCATTTT
CASSQPGEGNQPQHF
>-|-|TRBV30|TRBJ1-6
TGTGCCTGCCGCCTCGGGGTACCCCTCCACTTT
CACRLGVPLHF
>once|-|TRBV11-2|TRBJ2-3
TGTGCCAGCAGGCCTACAAGGGGGAACACAGATACGCAGTATTTT
CASRPTRGNTDTQYF